A selection of T cell receptor beta chains follows, all from one sample in a study of blood T cell repertoires in COVID-19. Sequencing used immunoSEQ multiplex PCR; TCRdb keeps in-frame clones, though not all of them. This sample has 150,000 or so clones, with about 89% found just once. Sample: peripheral blood. Receptors were obtained from a man aged 60 to 75 with COVID-19, enrolled during active disease. Both conserved end residues are part of each CDR3. The D gene is left open where the match is weak. A clone size is listed for some rows: how often the clone was seen (once, few, many), or a class if it is expanded.

j_call,clone_size,v_call,d_call,cdr3_aa,cdr3_nt
TRBJ2-3,-,TRBV10-3,TRBD2,CAISNLAGGPDTQYF,TGTGCCATCAGTAACTTAGCGGGGGGGCCAGATACGCAGTATTTT
TRBJ1-6,-,TRBV18,-,CASSPELGSSYNSPLHF,TGTGCCAGCTCACCGGAGCTGGGGAGCTCCTATAATTCACCCCTCCACTTT
TRBJ2-5,-,TRBV2,TRBD1,CATARGTGLVETQYF,TGTGCCACAGCCCGAGGGACAGGGCTGGTAGAGACCCAGTACTTC
TRBJ1-1,-,TRBV6-5,TRBD1,CASRPGQMNTEAFF,TGTGCCAGCAGGCCGGGACAGATGAACACTGAAGCTTTCTTT
TRBJ1-2,-,TRBV5-1,TRBD1,CASSSESRDREHYGYTF,TGCGCCAGCAGCTCAGAATCACGGGACAGAGAACACTATGGCTACACCTTC
TRBJ2-7,-,TRBV5-1,TRBD1,CASSPGQPSYEQYF,TGCGCCAGCAGCCCGGGACAGCCCTCCTACGAGCAGTACTTC
TRBJ1-2,-,TRBV7-9,TRBD1,CASSPSGTATKDYGYTF,TGTGCCAGCAGCCCTTCCGGGACAGCCACCAAGGACTATGGCTACACCTTC
TRBJ1-1,-,TRBV7-8,-,CASSLGRTPNTEAFF,TGTGCCAGCAGCCTAGGGAGGACTCCGAACACTGAAGCTTTCTTT
TRBJ1-2,-,TRBV6-1,TRBD1,CASSRLTGGASGYTF,TGTGCCAGCAGTAGGCTGACAGGGGGGGCGTCTGGCTACACCTTC
TRBJ2-7,-,TRBV5-5,-,CASSLTPDYEQYF,TGTGCCAGCAGCTTAACACCAGACTACGAGCAGTACTTC
TRBJ1-1,once,TRBV20-1,-,CSASSPGEIKDTEAFF,TGCAGTGCTAGTAGCCCAGGGGAGATTAAGGACACTGAAGCTTTCTTT
TRBJ2-3,-,TRBV5-1,-,CASSLGTVGTDTQYF,TGCGCCAGCAGCTTGGGGACAGTCGGCACAGATACGCAGTATTTT
TRBJ2-2,-,TRBV7-2,TRBD2,CASSRDYANTGELFF,TGTGCCAGCAGCCGGGACTACGCGAACACCGGGGAGCTGTTTTTT
TRBJ2-7,few,TRBV18,TRBD1,CASSLNPGTGSYEQYF,TGTGCCAGCTCACTAAACCCCGGGACAGGCTCCTACGAGCAGTACTTC
TRBJ2-5,-,TRBV12-3/TRBV12-4,-,CASSLGQKETQYF,TGTGCCAGCAGTCTTGGACAGAAAGAGACCCAGTACTTC
TRBJ1-5,-,TRBV4-1,-,CASSQEGRGSNQPQHF,TGCGCCAGCAGCCAAGAGGGAAGGGGAAGCAATCAGCCCCAGCATTTT
TRBJ1-2,-,TRBV28,-,CASSLTGVYGYTF,TGTGCCAGCAGTTTAACCGGGGTATATGGCTACACCTTC
TRBJ2-2,once,TRBV7-9,TRBD2,CASGPFAGGLNTGELFF,TGTGCCAGCGGCCCGTTTGCGGGGGGCCTCAACACCGGGGAGCTGTTTTTT
TRBJ2-7,-,TRBV19,-,CASSIDPTGRDEQYF,TGTGCCAGTAGTATAGACCCGACAGGCCGAGACGAGCAGTACTTC
TRBJ2-1,once,TRBV7-9,TRBD1,CASSTWDSNEQFF,TGTGCCAGCAGCACGTGGGACAGTAATGAGCAGTTCTTC
TRBJ1-6,-,TRBV28,-,CASSSQGYNSPLHF,TGTGCCAGCAGTTCGCAGGGTTATAATTCACCCCTCCACTTT
TRBJ1-6,-,TRBV27,-,CASSNGGYNSPLHF,TGTGCCAGCAGTAACGGTGGTTATAATTCACCCCTCCACTTT
TRBJ2-3,-,TRBV6-4,-,CASSALGGGSDTQYF,TGTGCCAGCAGCGCTCTGGGGGGTGGGTCAGATACGCAGTATTTT
TRBJ2-7,-,TRBV6-2/TRBV6-3,-,CASSLGGPSPSYEQYF,TGTGCCAGCAGCCTTGGGGGCCCGTCGCCTTCCTACGAGCAGTACTTC
TRBJ1-6,-,TRBV2,-,CASSVGGSGSPLHF,TGTGCCAGCAGTGTCGGGGGAAGTGGATCACCCCTCCACTTT
TRBJ1-2,-,TRBV19,TRBD1,CASSRDRSSYGYTF,TGTGCCAGTAGTCGGGACAGATCCAGCTATGGCTACACCTTC
TRBJ2-3,-,TRBV5-4,-,CASSYKQVTDTQYF,TGTGCCAGCAGCTATAAACAGGTCACAGATACGCAGTATTTT
TRBJ2-7,-,TRBV2,TRBD1,CASRYGQVDYEQYF,TGTGCCAGCAGGTACGGACAGGTCGATTACGAGCAGTACTTC
TRBJ2-1,-,TRBV9,TRBD2,CASSWTSGSSYNEQFF,TGTGCCAGCAGTTGGACTAGCGGAAGCTCCTACAATGAGCAGTTCTTC
TRBJ1-2,-,TRBV28,-,CASSPKRDSYGYTF,TGTGCCAGCAGTCCAAAACGAGACAGTTATGGCTACACCTTC
TRBJ1-1,-,TRBV7-3,-,CASSSLLNTEAFF,TGTGCCAGCAGCTCCCTTCTTAACACTGAAGCTTTCTTT
TRBJ1-6,-,TRBV28,-,CASSEGGIFSPLHF,TGTGCCAGCAGTGAGGGAGGGATCTTCTCACCCCTCCACTTT
TRBJ1-2,-,TRBV7-2,TRBD1,CASSRTGDGYTF,TGTGCCAGCAGCAGGACAGGGGATGGCTACACCTTC
TRBJ2-1,-,TRBV6-1,-,CASSDWTPSSYNEQFF,TGTGCCAGCAGTGATTGGACTCCTAGCTCCTACAATGAGCAGTTCTTC
TRBJ2-1,-,TRBV6-5,TRBD1,CASSSGTGVYNEQFF,TGTGCCAGCAGCTCCGGGACAGGGGTATACAATGAGCAGTTCTTC
TRBJ2-5,-,TRBV29-1,TRBD1,CSGETGIETQYF,TGCAGCGGGGAGACAGGGATCGAGACCCAGTACTTC
TRBJ2-7,-,TRBV7-9,-,CASSLGGLSYEQYF,TGTGCCAGCAGTCTCGGCGGCCTCTCCTACGAGCAGTACTTC
TRBJ1-2,-,TRBV7-9,-,CASSLDNYGYTF,TGTGCCAGCAGCTTAGACAACTACGGCTACACCTTC
TRBJ1-2,-,TRBV7-2,TRBD1,CASSPGGGFYGYTF,TGTGCCAGCAGTCCAGGGGGCGGGTTCTATGGCTACACCTTC
TRBJ2-2,-,TRBV11-2,TRBD2,CASSSSLTSGRTGELFF,TGTGCCAGCAGCTCCTCTTTGACTAGCGGGAGGACCGGGGAGCTGTTTTTT
TRBJ2-3,-,TRBV10-3,-,CAISERQITDTQYF,TGTGCCATCAGTGAGAGACAGATCACAGATACGCAGTATTTT
TRBJ2-7,-,TRBV6-5,TRBD1,CASSYPRTGSIYEQYF,TGTGCCAGCAGTTACCCCAGGACAGGGAGTATCTACGAGCAGTACTTC
TRBJ2-2,-,TRBV18,-,CASSPDLISGELFF,TGTGCCAGCTCACCAGATCTGATCAGCGGGGAGCTGTTTTTT
TRBJ2-7,-,TRBV6-6,TRBD2,CASRHSGGPSYEQYF,TGTGCCAGCAGACATAGCGGGGGGCCTTCCTACGAGCAGTACTTC
TRBJ2-1,-,TRBV18,TRBD1,CASSPPAGGWAEQFF,TGTGCCAGCTCACCCCCCGCAGGGGGCTGGGCTGAGCAGTTCTTC
TRBJ2-3,once,TRBV5-4,TRBD2,CASSGGLGGPDTQYF,TGTGCCAGCAGCGGCGGACTAGGCGGGCCAGATACGCAGTATTTT
TRBJ1-1,-,TRBV4-1,-,CASSPSPWTANTEAFF,TGCGCCAGCAGCCCGAGTCCTTGGACAGCTAACACTGAAGCTTTCTTT
TRBJ2-2,-,TRBV12-5,-,CASGLDGRATGELFF,TGTGCTAGTGGCCTAGACGGCAGGGCCACCGGGGAGCTGTTTTTT
TRBJ1-1,-,TRBV4-1,TRBD1,CASSRGQGAPEGEAFF,TGCGCCAGCAGCCGTGGACAGGGGGCTCCGGAAGGTGAAGCTTTCTTT
TRBJ2-5,-,TRBV5-1,-,CASSLVPSQETQYF,TGCGCCAGCAGCTTGGTGCCCAGCCAAGAGACCCAGTACTTC
TRBJ1-5,-,TRBV5-6,-,CASSLQGTRQPQHF,TGTGCCAGCAGCTTGCAGGGGACAAGACAGCCCCAGCATTTT
TRBJ1-1,-,TRBV9,TRBD1,CASSADRGPSEAFF,TGTGCCAGCAGCGCGGACAGGGGGCCTTCTGAAGCTTTCTTT
TRBJ2-4,-,TRBV7-8,TRBD1,CASSQGSGQGDKNIQYF,TGTGCCAGCAGCCAGGGGTCGGGACAGGGGGACAAAAACATTCAGTACTTC
TRBJ2-1,-,TRBV5-1,-,CASSLGQGSYNEQFF,TGCGCCAGCAGCTTGGGCCAGGGGTCCTACAATGAGCAGTTCTTC
TRBJ1-2,-,TRBV2,TRBD1,CASSPTDRESNYGYTF,TGTGCCAGCAGCCCCACGGACAGGGAGAGCAACTATGGCTACACCTTC
TRBJ1-5,-,TRBV27,TRBD1,CASRGQDNQPQHF,TGTGCCAGCCGGGGACAGGACAATCAGCCCCAGCATTTT
TRBJ1-2,-,TRBV12-3/TRBV12-4,-,CASSSGANYGYTF,TGTGCCAGCAGTTCGGGGGCTAACTATGGCTACACCTTC
TRBJ2-5,once,TRBV7-8,TRBD1,CASSSGQGETQYF,TGTGCCAGCAGCTCGGGACAGGGGGAGACCCAGTACTTC
TRBJ1-1,-,TRBV27,TRBD1,CASSSGQAGEAFF,TGTGCCAGCAGTTCTGGACAGGCGGGTGAAGCTTTCTTT
TRBJ1-1,-,TRBV2,-,CASSRTANTEAFF,TGTGCCAGCAGTCGGACAGCGAACACTGAAGCTTTCTTT